This T cell receptor beta chain stems from a study of cytomegalovirus exposure and HLA in healthy donors. The PCR used 60 Vbeta and 13 Jbeta primers. The table came from immunoSEQ multiplex PCR; TCRdb's copy has only in-frame clones and leaves some out. The sample has more than 90,000 clones, around three quarters seen once. To note about this clone: Antigen unknown.

Study-level results: Rare TCR sequences predominated, though certain public TCRs were found in many donors.

Healthy bone marrow donors formed the donor group. The source is a woman younger than 30 in good health and CMV-seropositive. The sequencing sample was made of PBMCs.

CDR3 amino acids: CASSIRGTEAFF. DNA for the CDR3: TGTGCCAGCAGTATCAGGGGCACTGAAGCTTTCTTT. This chain uses TRBV5-4 with TRBJ1-1; weak D call: TRBD1 (6 bases). The CDR3 totals 12 residues. Germline V CDR1 and CDR2: SGHNT, YYREEE (reference sequence). The V end lost 5 bases, the J end lost 4 bases, and 9 bases lay between the germline ends.